These 16 T cell receptor beta chains share one sample of origin, sequenced in a study of identical twins. TCRdb processed the 5' RACE reads anew with MiXCR; each CDR3 protein has one entry. The sample lists around 1.7 million distinct CDR3 sequences, around 29% occurring once. The sequenced material came from cord blood. The receptors originated from a newborn girl in good health.

This clonotype was seen a handful of times. CDR3: CARPPGKGTTDTQYF. DNA of the CDR3: TGTGCCCGGCCGCCGGGCAAGGGGACCACAGATACGCAGTATTTT. The chain couples TRBV6-8 to TRBJ2-3, with D perhaps given as TRBD1 or TRBD2 (5 bases each). Germline V gene lookup returns CDR1 MNHGY and CDR2 SAAAGT. The CDR3 has 15 amino acids. V shed 11 bases and J shed 2 bases, with 20 bases lying between them.

This sequence joins TRBV6-1 and TRBJ2-5; 9 positions match TRBD2. The junction had 10 bases not matched to a gene; V was cut back by 10 bases and J by 1 base. CDR3 length: 15 residues. Per germline, CDR1 MNHNS and CDR2 SASEGT. CDR3 loop: CATQVTSGSQETQYF. Here the CDR3 DNA reads TGTGCCACCCAGGTGACTAGCGGATCCCAAGAGACCCAGTACTTC.

This clonotype occurred a few times. The J gene is TRBJ1-2, the V gene TRBV10-3; TRBD1 agrees at 7 bases. The V gene's germline CDR1 is ENHRY and CDR2 SYGVKD. V lost 4 bases and J lost 8; bases outside the gene matches: 7. There are 13 residues in the CDR3. The CDR3, as DNA: TGTGCCATCAGTGGGACAGGTCGGACCGGCTACACCTTC. It is translated as CAISGTGRTGYTF.

At least ten counts were recorded for this clonotype. The rearrangement joins TRBV28 to TRBJ2-3; 8 bases map to TRBD2. Germline CDR1 is MDHEN and CDR2 is SYDVKM. There are 16 residues in the CDR3. After removal of 6 bases from V and 3 bases from J, the junction contained 11 bases not matched to a gene. CDR3 loop: CASSRTSGSPTDTQYF. CDR3 in DNA: TGTGCCAGCAGCCGTACTAGCGGTTCCCCGACAGATACGCAGTATTTT.

This clonotype was detected only a few times. The chain employs TRBV5-6 and TRBJ2-7; 10 positions agree with TRBD1. The germline V gene encodes CDR1 SGHDT and CDR2 YYEEEE. This CDR3 region has 16 residues. After removal of 4 bases from V and 3 bases from J, the junction contained 10 bases not matched to a gene. CDR3 in amino acids: CASSPYRDRGVYEQYF. CDR3 bases: TGTGCCAGCAGCCCATACCGGGACAGGGGTGTCTACGAGCAGTACTTC.

The genes are TRBV7-2 and TRBJ2-1, with 14 bases identical to TRBD2. Germline V lookup: CDR1 SGHTA, CDR2 FQGNSA. There are 17 residues in the CDR3. V lost 5 bases and J lost 2; bases outside the gene matches: 5. The CDR3 sequence is CASSIRLAGGPYNEQFF. CDR3 nucleotides: TGTGCCAGCAGCATACGACTAGCGGGAGGGCCCTACAATGAGCAGTTCTTC.

This clonotype was counted between two and nine times. V and J are TRBV7-2 and TRBJ2-1; 12 bases match TRBD2. The CDR3 totals 15 residues. Trimming cost V 4 bases and J 4 bases; bases outside gene matches: 2. Germline values: CDR1 SGHTA, CDR2 FQGNSA. The CDR3 here is CASSWTSGIYNEQFF. In nucleotides, the CDR3 is TGTGCCAGCAGCTGGACTAGCGGGATATACAATGAGCAGTTCTTC.

This clonotype was seen repeatedly, ten times or more. This chain joins TRBV13 and TRBJ2-3, with 9 bases aligning to TRBD2. Germline lookup yields CDR1 PRHDT and CDR2 FYEKMQ (reference sequence). Germline trimming cut 8 bases from V and 2 bases from J; bases unmatched to any gene: 2. CDR3 length equals 13 residues. The CDR3 region has the DNA TGTGCCAGCCGACTAGCGGTCACAGATACGCAGTATTTT. This sequence encodes CASRLAVTDTQYF.

The genes are TRBV3-1 and TRBJ2-3; D may be TRBD2 (6 bases). Germline V gives CDR1 LGHDT, CDR2 YNNKEL (reference sequence). V was pared by 1 base and J by 0 bases, with 11 bases between. The CDR3 is made up of 16 amino acids. The DNA of the CDR3 is TGTGCCAGCAGCCAAGCAAATAGCGGTAGCACAGATACGCAGTATTTT. This sequence encodes CASSQANSGSTDTQYF.

V is TRBV12-3 or TRBV12-4 and J is TRBJ1-5; D may be TRBD1 (5 bases). Trimming cost V 5 bases and J 4 bases, with 21 bases left between them. This CDR3 comprises 17 residues. The CDR3 loop is CASSHRTGGYWNQPQHF. The CDR3 DNA reads as TGTGCCAGCAGTCACAGGACCGGGGGATATTGGAATCAGCCCCAGCATTTT.

This clonotype was counted only a few times. The chain links TRBV5-1 to TRBJ2-7, with 10 bases matching TRBD2. The germline CDR1 and CDR2 sequences are SGHRS and YFSETQ. The CDR3 is made up of 15 amino acids. Losses at the gene ends were 2 bases for V and 3 bases for J; bases not matched to a gene: 5. CDR3 in amino acids: CASSLASGSHYEQYF. CDR3 DNA: TGCGCCAGCAGCTTAGCTAGCGGGAGCCACTACGAGCAGTACTTC.

This chain uses TRBV2 with TRBJ1-2, with 9 bases aligning to TRBD1. Germline CDR1 is SNHLY and CDR2 is FYNNEI. V trimming: 5 bases; J trimming: 4 bases; junction bases outside the gene matches: 5. This CDR3 comprises 14 residues. The CDR3 here is CASSNGQGSYGYTF. The CDR3 nucleotides read TGTGCCAGCAGTAATGGACAGGGGAGCTATGGCTACACCTTC.

The chain uses TRBV2 and TRBJ2-2; the match to TRBD2 covers 10 bases. Germline V gene sequence: CDR1 SNHLY, CDR2 FYNNEI. V shed 4 bases, J shed 1 base, and the junction held 6 bases outside the gene matches. The CDR3 covers 17 residues. CDR3 residues: CASSGASSGRNTGELFF. The CDR3, as DNA: TGTGCCAGCAGTGGGGCCTCTAGCGGGAGGAACACCGGGGAGCTGTTTTTT.

The rearrangement uses TRBV5-1 and TRBJ2-3; 12 positions agree with TRBD2. CDR1 is SGHRS, CDR2 YFSETQ, per germline. Trimming at V came to 2 bases and at J to 0 bases, leaving 7 bases not matched to a gene. There are 18 residues in the CDR3. CDR3 in DNA: TGCGCCAGCAGCTTAGGGCGACTAGCGGGAGTTAGCACAGATACGCAGTATTTT. It yields the protein CASSLGRLAGVSTDTQYF.

This clonotype was seen a handful of times. The chain carries TRBV20-1 and TRBJ2-7; the match to TRBD2 covers 8 bases. Germline loops: CDR1 DFQATT, CDR2 SNEGSKA (reference sequence). The CDR3 length is 15 residues. The junction had 4 bases not matched to a gene; V was cut back by 0 bases and J by 0 bases. The CDR3 DNA reads as TGCAGTGCTAGAGATCTTCTAGCGGGCTCCTACGAGCAGTACTTC. It codes for CSARDLLAGSYEQYF.

This rearrangement joins TRBV4-1 to TRBJ2-1, with 10 bases aligning to TRBD1. The CDR3 loop spans 13 amino acids. Germline V gives CDR1 MGHRA, CDR2 YSYEKL. The junction had 2 bases not matched to a gene; V was cut back by 3 bases and J by 9 bases. CDR3 coding DNA: TGCGCCAGCAGCCAGGACAGGGGGTTTGAGCAGTTCTTC. Translating gives CASSQDRGFEQFF.